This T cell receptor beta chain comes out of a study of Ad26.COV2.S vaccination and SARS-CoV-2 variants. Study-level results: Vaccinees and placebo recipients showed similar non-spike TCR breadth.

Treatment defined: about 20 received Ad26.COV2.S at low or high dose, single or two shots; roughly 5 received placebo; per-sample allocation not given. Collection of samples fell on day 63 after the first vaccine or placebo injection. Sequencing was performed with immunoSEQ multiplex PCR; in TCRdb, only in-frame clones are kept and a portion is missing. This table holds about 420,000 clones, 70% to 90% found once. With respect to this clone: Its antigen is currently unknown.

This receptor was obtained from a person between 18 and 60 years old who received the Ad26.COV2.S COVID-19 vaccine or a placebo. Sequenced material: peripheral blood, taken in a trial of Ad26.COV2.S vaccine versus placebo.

The chain's CDR3 is CASSLRRTGTQETQYF. Written as DNA, the CDR3 is TGTGCCAGCAGCTTACGAAGGACAGGGACCCAAGAGACCCAGTACTTC. The chain is built from TRBV7-2 and TRBJ2-5; 8 nucleotides line up with TRBD1. The germline CDR1 and CDR2 sequences are SGHTA and FQGNSA. CDR3 length: 16 residues. With 2 bases clipped from V and 1 base from J, the junction kept 6 bases outside the gene matches.